The clone carrying this T cell receptor beta chain was detected a few times. As yet, its antigen is unknown. The data originate from a study of identical twins. Germline assignment: CDR1 DFQATT and CDR2 SNEGSKA (reference sequence). The CDR3 spans 9 residues. TCRdb ran MiXCR on the 5' RACE reads and lists one entry per CDR3 protein. The profile shows about 1.7 million distinct CDR3 sequences, under 35% of them singletons. Study-wide results and limits: For out-of-frame beta sequences, excess twin sharing was weaker. Rather than following the same donors, the conclusions depended on cross-sectional statistical analysis.

The gene calls are TRBV20-1 and TRBJ2-7; perhaps TRBD2 as D (5 bases). Input material: cord blood. The clonotype was recovered from a newborn girl in good health. Written as DNA, the CDR3 is TGCAACACTAGATCCGAGCAGTACTTC. Amino acids: CNTRSEQYF.